This entry concerns a single TCR beta chain. These data come from a study of patients and donors after allogeneic stem cell transplantation. The CDR3 has 13 residues. Germline V gives CDR1 KGHSH, CDR2 LQKENI. Between the trimmed V and J ends, which lost 1 base and 6 bases, there was a span of 6 bases. TCRdb re-called the RT-PCR reads with MiXCR, one entry per CDR3 protein. The table lists over 400,000 distinct CDR3 sequences, roughly 16% of them singletons. The chain joins TRBV18 to TRBJ2-2; the D is unclear. Specimen: blood, either unsorted or a sorted T cell fraction (not recorded which). The sequence came from a human donor who was either an allogeneic HSCT recipient or a stem cell or donor lymphocyte infusion donor (not recorded which). It is not recorded whose cells these are; they may come from a transplant donor. The CDR3, as DNA: TGTGCCAGCTCACCACTAGAGGCCGGGGAGCTGTTTTTT. Protein product: CASSPLEAGELFF.